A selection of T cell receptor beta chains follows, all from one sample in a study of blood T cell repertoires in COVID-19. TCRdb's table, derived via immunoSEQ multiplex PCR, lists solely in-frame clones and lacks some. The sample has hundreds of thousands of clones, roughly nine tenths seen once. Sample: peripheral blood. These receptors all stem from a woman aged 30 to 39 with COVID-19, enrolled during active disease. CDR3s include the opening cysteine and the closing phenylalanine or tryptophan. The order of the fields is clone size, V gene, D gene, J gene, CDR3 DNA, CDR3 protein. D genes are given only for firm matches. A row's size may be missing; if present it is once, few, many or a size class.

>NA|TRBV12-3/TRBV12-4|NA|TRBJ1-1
TGTGCCAGCAGGCCTTACAGGGCGAGTGAAGCTTTCTTT
CASRPYRASEAFF
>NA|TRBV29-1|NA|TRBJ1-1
TGCAGCGTTGCTCCTCAGACAGAAAACACTGAAGCTTTCTTT
CSVAPQTENTEAFF
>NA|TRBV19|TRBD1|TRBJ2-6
TGTGCCAGTAGTAGGCTCGGGACAGGTGTCGCTGGGGCCAACGTCCTGACTTTC
CASSRLGTGVAGANVLTF
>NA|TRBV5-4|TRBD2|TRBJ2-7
TGTGCCAGCAGCCCGGCTAGCGGGGTATACGAGCAGTACTTC
CASSPASGVYEQYF
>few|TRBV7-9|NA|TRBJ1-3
TGTGCCAGCAGCTTAGCAGGGAGAGGATCTGGAAACACCATATATTTT
CASSLAGRGSGNTIYF
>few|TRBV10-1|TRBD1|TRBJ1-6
TGCGCCAGCACCATCCGGGACAGCGAATACTTT
CASTIRDSEYF
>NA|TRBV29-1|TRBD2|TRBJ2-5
TGCAGCGTCTCGGGGGGTGCTATCGGAGAGACCCAGTACTTC
CSVSGGAIGETQYF
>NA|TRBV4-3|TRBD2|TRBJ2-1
TGCGCCAGCAGCCAAGATCGTACAGCGGGGAACTACAATGAGCAGTTCTTC
CASSQDRTAGNYNEQFF
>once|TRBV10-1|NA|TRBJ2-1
TGCGCCAGCAGTGACGGCCAGGGAATTTTCAATGAGCAGTTCTTC
CASSDGQGIFNEQFF
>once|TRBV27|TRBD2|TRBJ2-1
TGTGCCAGCAGTTTAAGCGGGGAAATCTACAATGAGCAGTTCTTC
CASSLSGEIYNEQFF
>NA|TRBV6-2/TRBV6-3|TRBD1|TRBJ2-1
TGTGCCAGCAGTTACGAGGCAGGGGGCTTCAATGAGCAGTTCTTC
CASSYEAGGFNEQFF
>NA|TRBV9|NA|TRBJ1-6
TGTGCCAGCAGCGCGGGACACAATAATTCACCCCTCCACTTT
CASSAGHNNSPLHF
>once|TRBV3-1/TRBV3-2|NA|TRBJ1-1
TGTGCCAGCAGCCTACCCTCACTCAGAGGTGAAGCTTTCTTT
CASSLPSLRGEAFF
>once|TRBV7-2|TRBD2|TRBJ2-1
TGTGCCAGCAGCTTGGCGGGAGGGGGTGAGCAGTTCTTC
CASSLAGGGEQFF
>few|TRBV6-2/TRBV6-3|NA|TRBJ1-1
TGTGCCAGCAGTTACTCGCAGGGGTTCGACGCTGAAGCTTTCTTT
CASSYSQGFDAEAFF
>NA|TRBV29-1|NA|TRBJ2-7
TGCAGCGTTCGGAGTGGCCGGGACAAGGGGCAGTACTTC
CSVRSGRDKGQYF
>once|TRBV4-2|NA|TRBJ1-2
TGTGCCAGCAGCCAAGAAGTCGGTAGTGGCTACACCTTC
CASSQEVGSGYTF
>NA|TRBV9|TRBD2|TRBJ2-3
TGTGCCAGCAGCGTAGGATGGGCTAGCGGGGGGTATGCAGATACGCAGTATTTT
CASSVGWASGGYADTQYF
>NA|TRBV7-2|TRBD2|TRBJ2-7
TGTGCCAGCAGCTTAGCTAGCGGGGGGGACCACGAGCAGTACTTC
CASSLASGGDHEQYF
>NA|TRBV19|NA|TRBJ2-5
TGTGCCAGTCAACGACCGGGGATCCGAGAGACCCAGTACTTC
CASQRPGIRETQYF
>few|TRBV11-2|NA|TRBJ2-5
TGTGCCAGCAGCTCCCGTCCGCCGGACAGCCAAGAGACCCAGTACTTC
CASSSRPPDSQETQYF
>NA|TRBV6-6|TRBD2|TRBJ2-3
TGTGCCAGCAATGTCCTGACTAGCGGGAGCACAGATACGCAGTATTTT
CASNVLTSGSTDTQYF
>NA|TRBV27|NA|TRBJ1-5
TGTGCCAGCAGTTTATCCCCCAGCGAGCCCCAGCATTTT
CASSLSPSEPQHF
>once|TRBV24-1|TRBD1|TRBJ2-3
TGTGCCACCGAAGCCGGGACAGAAGGCACAGATACGCAGTATTTT
CATEAGTEGTDTQYF
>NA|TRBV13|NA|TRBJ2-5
TGTGCCAGCAGCGCCCCTCCCGGGGTACAAGAGACCCAGTACTTC
CASSAPPGVQETQYF
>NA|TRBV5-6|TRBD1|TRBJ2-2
TGTGCCAGCAGCTGGGGCAGGGGGCGCGGGGAGCTGTTTTTT
CASSWGRGRGELFF
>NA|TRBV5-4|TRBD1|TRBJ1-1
TGTGCCAGCAGCTTGGCACAGGGGAGGACTGAAGCTTTCTTT
CASSLAQGRTEAFF
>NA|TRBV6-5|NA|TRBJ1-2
TGTGCCACCATTAGCCCGGGTATTACTAACTATGGCTACACCTTC
CATISPGITNYGYTF
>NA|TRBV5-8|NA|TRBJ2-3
TGTGCCAGCAGCTTTTACGGGACTAGCACAGATACGCAGTATTTT
CASSFYGTSTDTQYF
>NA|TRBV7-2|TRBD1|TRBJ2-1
TGTGCCAGCAGCCTGGGGCCCGGGACAGGGCGATACAATGAGCAGTTCTTC
CASSLGPGTGRYNEQFF
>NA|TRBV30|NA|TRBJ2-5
TGTGCCTGGGAGGGCGCGGACCAAGAGACCCAGTACTTC
CAWEGADQETQYF
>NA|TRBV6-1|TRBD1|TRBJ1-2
TGTGCCAGCAGTGCAAGGGGACAGGGGCCCTCCTATGGCTACACCTTC
CASSARGQGPSYGYTF
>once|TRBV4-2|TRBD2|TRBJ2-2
TGTGCCAGCAGCCAAGATGGAGCGGGGGACACCGGGGAGCTGTTTTTT
CASSQDGAGDTGELFF
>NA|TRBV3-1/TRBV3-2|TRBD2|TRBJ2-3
TGTGCCAGCAGACATAGCGGGTCGGCAGATACGCAGTATTTT
CASRHSGSADTQYF
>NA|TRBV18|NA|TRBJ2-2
TGTGCCAGCTCCACAAACCGGGACACATATACCGGGGAGCTGTTTTTT
CASSTNRDTYTGELFF
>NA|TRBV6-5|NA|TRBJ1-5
TGTGCCAGCAGGAATGACAGATTTAGCAATCAGCCCCAGCATTTT
CASRNDRFSNQPQHF
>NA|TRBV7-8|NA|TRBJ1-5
TGTGCCAGCAGCCTTTCCCGGGACTCCAATCAGCCCCAGCATTTT
CASSLSRDSNQPQHF
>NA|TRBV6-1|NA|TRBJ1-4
TGTGCCAGCAGTGAAATAGCGTTGGTCACATCAACTAATGAAAAACTGTTTTTT
CASSEIALVTSTNEKLFF
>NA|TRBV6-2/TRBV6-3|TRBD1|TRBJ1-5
TGTGCCAGCAGTCATCGGACAGGGCCACAGCCCCAGCATTTT
CASSHRTGPQPQHF
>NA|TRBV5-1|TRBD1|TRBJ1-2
TGCGCCAGCAGCATGGACAGGGGGCAAGACAACTATGGCTACACCTTC
CASSMDRGQDNYGYTF
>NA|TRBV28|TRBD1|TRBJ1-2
TGTGCCAGCAAACCAACCGGGACAGGGAACTATGGCTACACCTTC
CASKPTGTGNYGYTF
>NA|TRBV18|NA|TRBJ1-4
TGTGCCAGCTCACCTGGCTTCTCTAATGAAAAACTGTTTTTT
CASSPGFSNEKLFF
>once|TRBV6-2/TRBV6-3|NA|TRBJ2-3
TGTGCCAGCAGTTACGGAAGGAGCCTAACTAGAGATACGCAGTATTTT
CASSYGRSLTRDTQYF
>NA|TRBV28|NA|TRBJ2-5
TGTGCCAGCAGTTTAAGTTCGGGGTGGGAGACCCAGTACTTC
CASSLSSGWETQYF
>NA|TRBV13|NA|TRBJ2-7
TGTGCCAGCAGCCAGGGGCCAGACGACTCCTACGAGCAGTACTTC
CASSQGPDDSYEQYF
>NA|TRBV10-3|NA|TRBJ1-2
TGTGCCACCGAGGGTAACTATGGCTACACCTTC
CATEGNYGYTF
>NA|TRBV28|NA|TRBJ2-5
TGTGCCAGCACCTCCCGGAGGGGAAACTCCCAAGAGACCCAGTACTTC
CASTSRRGNSQETQYF
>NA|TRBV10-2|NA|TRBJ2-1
TGCGCCAGCAGTGAAGGGGCGAGCTCCTACAATGAGCAGTTCTTC
CASSEGASSYNEQFF
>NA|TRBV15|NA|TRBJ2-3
TGTGCCACCAGACTTAGAAGGGGGTTAGATACGCAGTATTTT
CATRLRRGLDTQYF
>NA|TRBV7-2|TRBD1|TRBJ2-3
TGTGCCAGCAGCGTCGGGACAGCCACAGATACGCAGTATTTT
CASSVGTATDTQYF
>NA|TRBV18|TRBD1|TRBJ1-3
TGTGCCAGCTCACCGACGGCAGGGGGCAGGGGAAACACCATATATTTT
CASSPTAGGRGNTIYF
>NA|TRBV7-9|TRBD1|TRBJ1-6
TGTGCCAGCAGCTCCCGGGACAGGGGAAGGCGATCACCCCTCCACTTT
CASSSRDRGRRSPLHF
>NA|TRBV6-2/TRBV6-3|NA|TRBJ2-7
TGTGCCAGCAGCGCCCCCCGGGGGATCTCCTACGAGCAGTACTTC
CASSAPRGISYEQYF
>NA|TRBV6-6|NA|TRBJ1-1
TGTGCCAGCAGATCTGCGGGTACTGAAGCTTTCTTT
CASRSAGTEAFF
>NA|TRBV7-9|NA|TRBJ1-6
TGTGCCAGCAGCTTAACAGGGTATGGAGTCTATAATTCACCCCTCCACTTT
CASSLTGYGVYNSPLHF
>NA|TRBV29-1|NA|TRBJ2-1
TGCAGCGTTGGGCGGGGCTCCTACAATGAGCAGTTCTTC
CSVGRGSYNEQFF
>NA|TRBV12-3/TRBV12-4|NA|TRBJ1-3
TGTGCCAGCAGTTTTCGCCAGGAAAACACCATATATTTT
CASSFRQENTIYF